This T cell receptor (beta chain) derives from a study of cytomegalovirus exposure and HLA in healthy donors. Study findings and constraints: Rarity held for most TCR sequences, but there were some public TCRs that occurred in many donors. Reportedly, HLA-A and HLA-B alleles of most subjects were accurately predicted from TCR beta. A later analysis linked a missense DCLRE1C variant to TCR beta V- and J-gene trimming.

This CDR3 has 15 residues. With V trimmed by 1 base and J by 1 base, 4 bases remained unmatched. Germline V gene sequence: CDR1 SGHAT, CDR2 FQNNGV. PCR amplification relied on 60 Vbeta primers (plus 13 Jbeta primers). Data came from immunoSEQ multiplex PCR; TCRdb stores just in-frame clones and leaves some out. The sample consists of some 170,000 clones, about four fifths of them appearing once. This clone was seen only a few times. What it recognizes is unknown. V and J are TRBV11-2 and TRBJ2-7; 7 bases line up with TRBD2. Input material: PBMCs. The sequence was collected from a male donor in good health and CMV-seronegative. The CDR3 is CASSLGAGASYEQYF. The CDR3 coding sequence is TGTGCCAGCAGCTTAGGGGCGGGAGCATCCTACGAGCAGTACTTC.